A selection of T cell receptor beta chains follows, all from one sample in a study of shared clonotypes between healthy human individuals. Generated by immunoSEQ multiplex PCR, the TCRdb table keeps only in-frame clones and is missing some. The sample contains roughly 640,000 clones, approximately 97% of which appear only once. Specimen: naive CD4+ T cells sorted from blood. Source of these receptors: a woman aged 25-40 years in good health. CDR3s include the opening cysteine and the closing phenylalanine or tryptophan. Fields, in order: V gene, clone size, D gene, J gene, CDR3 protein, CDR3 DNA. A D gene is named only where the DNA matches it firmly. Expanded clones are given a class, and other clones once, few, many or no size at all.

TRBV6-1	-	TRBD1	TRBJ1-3	CASSEAGTVGNTIYF	TGTGCCAGCAGTGAAGCTGGGACAGTCGGGAACACCATATATTTT
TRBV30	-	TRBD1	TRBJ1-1	CAWSVWGQLRQAFF	TGTGCCTGGAGTGTTTGGGGACAGTTGCGACAAGCTTTCTTT
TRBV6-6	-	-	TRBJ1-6	CASSYAGARSPLHF	TGTGCCAGCAGTTACGCGGGGGCAAGGTCACCCCTCCACTTT
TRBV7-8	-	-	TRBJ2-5	CASSLGRRVGAETQYF	TGTGCCAGCAGCTTAGGGCGGCGGGTTGGGGCAGAGACCCAGTACTTC
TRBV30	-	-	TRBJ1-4	CAWSVGGGNEKLFF	TGTGCCTGGAGTGTTGGGGGGGGTAATGAAAAACTGTTTTTT
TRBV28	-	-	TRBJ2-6	CASSGTVNSGANVLTF	TGTGCCAGCAGTGGGACGGTCAACTCTGGGGCCAACGTCCTGACTTTC
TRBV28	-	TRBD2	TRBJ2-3	CASLRLAGDHTQYF	TGTGCCAGCCTCCGCCTAGCGGGAGATCATACGCAGTATTTT
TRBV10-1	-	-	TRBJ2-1	CASSGTTTYNEQFF	TGCGCCAGCAGTGGTACCACCACCTACAATGAGCAGTTCTTC
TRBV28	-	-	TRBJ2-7	CATHSPQGGSYEQYF	TGTGCCACCCACTCTCCTCAGGGGGGAAGCTACGAGCAGTACTTC
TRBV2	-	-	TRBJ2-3	CATRLGAYTDTQYF	TGTGCCACCCGACTAGGAGCGTACACAGATACGCAGTATTTT
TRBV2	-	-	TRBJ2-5	CASSDQPSPQETQYF	TGTGCCAGCAGTGATCAACCCAGTCCCCAAGAGACCCAGTACTTC
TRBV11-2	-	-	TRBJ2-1	CASSLDLGKGSYNEQFF	TGTGCCAGCAGCTTAGATCTTGGAAAAGGCTCCTACAATGAGCAGTTCTTC
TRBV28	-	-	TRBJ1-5	CASSPNSAPLNQPQHF	TGTGCCAGCAGTCCTAATTCTGCGCCTCTCAATCAGCCCCAGCATTTT
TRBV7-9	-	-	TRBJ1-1	CASSLSPEAFF	TGTGCCAGCAGCTTGAGCCCTGAAGCTTTCTTT
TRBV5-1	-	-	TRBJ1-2	CASSFSGGGEGYTF	TGCGCCAGCAGCTTCTCTGGAGGCGGGGAGGGCTACACCTTC
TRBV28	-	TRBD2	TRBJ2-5	CASSFSPGWQRETETQYF	TGTGCCAGCAGTTTCTCCCCTGGGTGGCAGCGGGAGACAGAGACCCAGTACTTC
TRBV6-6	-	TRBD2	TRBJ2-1	CASSYSVAGVGNEQFF	TGTGCCAGCAGTTACAGCGTGGCGGGAGTGGGAAATGAGCAGTTCTTC
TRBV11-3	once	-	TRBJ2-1	CASSPDGSSYNEQFF	TGTGCCAGCAGCCCGGACGGAAGCTCCTACAATGAGCAGTTCTTC
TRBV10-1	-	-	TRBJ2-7	CASEWDRNYEQYF	TGCGCCAGCGAATGGGATAGAAACTACGAGCAGTACTTC
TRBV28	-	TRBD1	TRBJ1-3	CASSGQGTGVGNTIYF	TGTGCCAGCAGTGGGCAAGGGACAGGGGTTGGGAACACCATATATTTT
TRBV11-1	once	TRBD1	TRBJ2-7	CASSSTPQGDQAYEQYF	TGTGCCAGCAGCTCCACTCCCCAGGGGGACCAGGCTTACGAGCAGTACTTC
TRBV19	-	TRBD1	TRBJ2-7	CASSFGQGLPYEQYF	TGTGCCAGTAGTTTCGGACAGGGTCTCCCCTACGAGCAGTACTTC
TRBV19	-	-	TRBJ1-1	CASSNALNTEAFF	TGTGCCAGTAGTAACGCCCTGAACACTGAAGCTTTCTTT
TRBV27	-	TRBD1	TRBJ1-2	CASSALGQVYGYTF	TGTGCCAGCAGTGCCTTGGGACAGGTCTATGGCTACACCTTC
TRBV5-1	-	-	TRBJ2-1	CASSPLQSYNEQFF	TGCGCCAGCAGCCCCCTCCAATCCTACAATGAGCAGTTCTTC
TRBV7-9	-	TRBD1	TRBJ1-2	CASSGRRDRGGTSVGYTF	TGTGCCAGCAGCGGGAGGCGGGACAGGGGGGGAACGAGTGTTGGCTACACCTTC
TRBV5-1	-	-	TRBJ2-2	CASSLEVGNTGELFF	TGCGCCAGCAGCTTGGAGGTAGGAAACACCGGGGAGCTGTTTTTT
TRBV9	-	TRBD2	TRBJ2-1	CASSPGLAFHNEQFF	TGTGCCAGCAGCCCGGGACTAGCTTTCCACAATGAGCAGTTCTTC
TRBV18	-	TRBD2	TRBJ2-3	CASSPAGLASHTQYF	TGTGCCAGCTCGCCGGCGGGACTAGCCTCCCATACGCAGTATTTT
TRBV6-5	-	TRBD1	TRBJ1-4	CASSYGTVEKLFF	TGTGCCAGCAGTTACGGGACAGTTGAAAAACTGTTTTTT
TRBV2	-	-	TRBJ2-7	CASNGNRYEQYF	TGTGCCAGCAACGGGAATCGGTACGAGCAGTACTTC
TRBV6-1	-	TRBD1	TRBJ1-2	CASRQTGTYYGYTF	TGTGCCAGCAGACAGACAGGGACTTATTATGGCTACACCTTC
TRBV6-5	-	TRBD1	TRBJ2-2	CASSSGTGATGELFF	TGTGCCAGCAGTTCCGGGACAGGGGCCACCGGGGAGCTGTTTTTT
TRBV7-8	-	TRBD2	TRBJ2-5	CASSLALAGEGETQYF	TGTGCCAGCAGCTTAGCTCTAGCGGGAGAGGGAGAGACCCAGTACTTC
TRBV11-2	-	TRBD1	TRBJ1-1	CASSSNLTGDGTEAFF	TGTGCCAGCAGCTCAAATTTGACAGGGGACGGCACTGAAGCTTTCTTT
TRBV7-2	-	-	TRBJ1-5	CASSFGVSQPQHF	TGTGCCAGCAGCTTCGGAGTCTCGCAGCCCCAGCATTTT
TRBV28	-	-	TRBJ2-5	CASSLGVSETQYF	TGTGCCAGCAGTTTGGGGGTATCGGAGACCCAGTACTTC
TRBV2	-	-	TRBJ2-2	CASSYDLAPTGELFF	TGTGCCAGCAGTTATGATCTAGCTCCCACCGGGGAGCTGTTTTTT
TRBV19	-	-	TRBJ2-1	CASSIGRKHNEQFF	TGTGCCAGTAGTATAGGGCGGAAACACAATGAGCAGTTCTTC
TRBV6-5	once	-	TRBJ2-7	CASKYSRNYEQYF	TGTGCCAGCAAGTACAGTCGGAACTACGAGCAGTACTTC
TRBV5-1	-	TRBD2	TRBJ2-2	CASRTSGSGPFRNTGELFF	TGCGCCAGCAGGACTAGCGGGAGTGGGCCTTTCCGGAACACCGGGGAGCTGTTTTTT
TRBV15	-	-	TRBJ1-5	CATRAGGVVQPQHF	TGTGCCACCCGAGCGGGGGGAGTGGTCCAGCCCCAGCATTTT
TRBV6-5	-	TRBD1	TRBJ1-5	CASSKDRVSVQPQHF	TGTGCCAGCAGTAAGGACAGGGTTTCGGTTCAGCCCCAGCATTTT
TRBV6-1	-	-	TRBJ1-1	CASSVLWVNTEAFF	TGTGCCAGCAGTGTACTCTGGGTGAACACTGAAGCTTTCTTT
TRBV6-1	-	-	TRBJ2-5	CASIHGELETQYF	TGTGCCAGCATACACGGAGAGCTAGAGACCCAGTACTTC